The entry below gives a single T cell receptor (beta chain) sequence along with its context. The V and J ends lost 3 bases and 3 bases, in that order; junction bases with no gene match: 11. The CDR3 runs 16 residues. Germline V CDR1 and CDR2: SGHRS, YFSETQ. The repertoire was sequenced with immunoSEQ multiplex PCR; TCRdb's copy has only in-frame clones and lacks some. The data show 200,000 to 250,000 clones, roughly nine tenths seen once. This sample was taken from a study of blood T cell repertoires in COVID-19. Study-level information: Samples of COVID-19 (acute and convalescent) were obtained from the United States, Italy and Spain.

Sequences were obtained from peripheral blood. The sequence derives from a woman aged 45-65 years with acute or convalescent COVID-19. The chain recombines TRBV5-1 with TRBJ1-2; 7 bases are a match to TRBD1. For the CDR3, the DNA is TGCGCCAGCAGCTGGGGGGCAGGGGGTATTGACTATGGCTACACCTTC. Protein product: CASSWGAGGIDYGYTF.